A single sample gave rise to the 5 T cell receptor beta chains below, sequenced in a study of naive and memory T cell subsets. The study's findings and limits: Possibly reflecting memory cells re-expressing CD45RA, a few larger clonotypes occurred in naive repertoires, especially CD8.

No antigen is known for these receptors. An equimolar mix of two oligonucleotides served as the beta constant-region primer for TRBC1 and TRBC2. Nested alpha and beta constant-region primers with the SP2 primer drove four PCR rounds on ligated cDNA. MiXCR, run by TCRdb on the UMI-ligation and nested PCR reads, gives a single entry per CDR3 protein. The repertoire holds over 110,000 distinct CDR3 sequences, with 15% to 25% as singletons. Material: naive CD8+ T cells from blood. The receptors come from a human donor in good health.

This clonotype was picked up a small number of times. CDR3 sequence: CASSYLMNTEAFF. In DNA, the CDR3 is TGTGCCAGCAGCTACCTAATGAACACTGAAGCTTTCTTT. V gene TRBV5-6 combines with J gene TRBJ1-1; no firm D call. Germline loops: CDR1 SGHDT, CDR2 YYEEEE. Trimming left V 3 bases short and J 0 bases short, with 6 bases between. The CDR3 is 13 amino acids.

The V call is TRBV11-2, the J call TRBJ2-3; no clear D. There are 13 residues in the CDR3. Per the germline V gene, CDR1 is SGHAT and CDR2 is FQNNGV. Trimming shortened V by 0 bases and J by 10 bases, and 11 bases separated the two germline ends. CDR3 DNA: TGTGCCAGCAGCTTAGATGCGGCAGACGCGCAGTATTTT. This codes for CASSLDAADAQYF.

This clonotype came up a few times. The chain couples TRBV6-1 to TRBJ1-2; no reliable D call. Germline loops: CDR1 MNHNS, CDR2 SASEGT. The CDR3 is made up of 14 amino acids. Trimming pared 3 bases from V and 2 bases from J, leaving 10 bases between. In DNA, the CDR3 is TGTGCCAGCAGTGACGGCCCGCGGAACTATGGCTACACCTTC. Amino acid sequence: CASSDGPRNYGYTF.

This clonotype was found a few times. The CDR3 is CASFHKYEQYF. As DNA, the CDR3 is TGTGCCAGCTTCCACAAATACGAGCAGTACTTC. The chain joins TRBV27 to TRBJ2-7; D gene uncertain. The CDR3 spans 11 residues. Trimming took off 8 bases at V and 4 bases at J, with 9 bases between the two ends. From germline, CDR1 is MNHEY and CDR2 SMNVEV (reference sequence).

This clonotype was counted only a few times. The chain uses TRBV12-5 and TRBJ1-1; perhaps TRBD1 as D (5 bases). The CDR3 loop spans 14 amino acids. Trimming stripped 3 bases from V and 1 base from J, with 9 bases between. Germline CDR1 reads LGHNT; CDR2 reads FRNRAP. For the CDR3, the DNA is TGTGCTAGTGGTTTCGGGGCTAAGAACACTGAAGCTTTCTTT. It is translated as CASGFGAKNTEAFF.